These T cell receptor beta chains were read from a single sample in a study of cytomegalovirus exposure and HLA in healthy donors. Produced via immunoSEQ multiplex PCR; TCRdb's table is partial and in-frame only. The sample contains roughly 150,000 clones, 80% of which appear only once. The sequenced sample consisted of PBMCs. These TCRs come from a man younger than 40 in good health and CMV-seronegative. The CDR3 runs from the conserved cysteine through the conserved F or W. Each record gives: CDR3 DNA, CDR3 protein, J gene, V gene, clone size, D gene. D genes are given only for firm matches. A clone size is listed for some rows: how often the clone was seen (once, few, many), or a class if it is expanded.

CDR3nt: TGTGCCAGTAGTATGTCACAAGAGACCCAGTACTTC
CDR3aa: CASSMSQETQYF
j_gene: TRBJ2-5
v_gene: TRBV19
abundance: .
d_gene: .

CDR3nt: TGCGCCAGCAACCCGGCGGGACTAGCGGGGGGCTCCTACGAGCAGTACTTC
CDR3aa: CASNPAGLAGGSYEQYF
j_gene: TRBJ2-7
v_gene: TRBV5-1
abundance: .
d_gene: TRBD2

CDR3nt: TGTGCCAGCAGCCCCGGGATAGTCTCTGGAAACACCATATATTTT
CDR3aa: CASSPGIVSGNTIYF
j_gene: TRBJ1-3
v_gene: TRBV5-4
abundance: .
d_gene: .

CDR3nt: TGCGCCAGCAGGGGACAGGGGGCGATCAATGAGCAGTTCTTC
CDR3aa: CASRGQGAINEQFF
j_gene: TRBJ2-1
v_gene: TRBV5-1
abundance: .
d_gene: TRBD1

CDR3nt: TGTGCCACCAGCTCAGAGCGAACCAGCTTTGGCTACACCTTC
CDR3aa: CATSSERTSFGYTF
j_gene: TRBJ1-2
v_gene: TRBV15
abundance: .
d_gene: .

CDR3nt: TGTTCCAGCAGCCATATTGACAGGGTCTATGGCTACACCTTC
CDR3aa: CSSSHIDRVYGYTF
j_gene: TRBJ1-2
v_gene: TRBV7-9
abundance: .
d_gene: TRBD1

CDR3nt: TGTGCCAGTAAATTCGACAGGGCAAGCTCCTACAATGAGCAGTTCTTC
CDR3aa: CASKFDRASSYNEQFF
j_gene: TRBJ2-1
v_gene: TRBV30
abundance: .
d_gene: TRBD1

CDR3nt: TGTGCCAGCAGCCCAAATTTAGGGGGCGAGCAGTACTTC
CDR3aa: CASSPNLGGEQYF
j_gene: TRBJ2-7
v_gene: TRBV5-4
abundance: .
d_gene: .

CDR3nt: TGTGCCAGCAGCTCCCTAGAGGGAGGCGAATACAATGAGCAGTTCTTC
CDR3aa: CASSSLEGGEYNEQFF
j_gene: TRBJ2-1
v_gene: TRBV7-2
abundance: .
d_gene: .

CDR3nt: TGCGCCAGCAGCCCGGGGGACCCCGAGAGGGAGCAGTACTTC
CDR3aa: CASSPGDPEREQYF
j_gene: TRBJ2-7
v_gene: TRBV5-1
abundance: .
d_gene: .

CDR3nt: TGTGCCAGCAGTTCCCCCGGGGGGGGGCAAGAGACCCAGTACTTC
CDR3aa: CASSSPGGGQETQYF
j_gene: TRBJ2-5
v_gene: TRBV28
abundance: .
d_gene: TRBD2

CDR3nt: TGTGCCAGCAGCTTAGATTTCGGGACTCACAATGAGCAGTTCTTC
CDR3aa: CASSLDFGTHNEQFF
j_gene: TRBJ2-1
v_gene: TRBV11-2
abundance: .
d_gene: .

CDR3nt: TGCAGCATATTAGCGGGAGCGGGGGTTAGCACAAATACGCAGTATTTT
CDR3aa: CSILAGAGVSTNTQYF
j_gene: TRBJ2-3
v_gene: TRBV29-1
abundance: once
d_gene: TRBD2

CDR3nt: TGTGCCAGCAGTGCTAGCGGGACCTACGAGCAGTACTTC
CDR3aa: CASSASGTYEQYF
j_gene: TRBJ2-7
v_gene: TRBV6-1
abundance: few
d_gene: TRBD2

CDR3nt: TGTGCCAGCAGCACCTGGGGACTAGCGGGAGGTAACTACGAGCAGTACTTC
CDR3aa: CASSTWGLAGGNYEQYF
j_gene: TRBJ2-7
v_gene: TRBV7-8
abundance: once
d_gene: TRBD2

CDR3nt: TGTGCCAGCAGTTACAGGACTCCTTCAGATACGCAGTATTTT
CDR3aa: CASSYRTPSDTQYF
j_gene: TRBJ2-3
v_gene: TRBV6-5
abundance: .
d_gene: .

CDR3nt: TGTGCCAGCAGTTCCCGGGACAGGTTTTATAGCAATCAGCCCCAGCATTTT
CDR3aa: CASSSRDRFYSNQPQHF
j_gene: TRBJ1-5
v_gene: TRBV28
abundance: .
d_gene: TRBD1

CDR3nt: TGCGCCAGCAGCACGCTGGGAGACAATGAGCAGTTCTTC
CDR3aa: CASSTLGDNEQFF
j_gene: TRBJ2-1
v_gene: TRBV5-1
abundance: .
d_gene: .

CDR3nt: TGCGCCAGCAGCCAAGAGGGAGGCGGCTACAATGAGCAGTTCTTC
CDR3aa: CASSQEGGGYNEQFF
j_gene: TRBJ2-1
v_gene: TRBV4-3
abundance: .
d_gene: .

CDR3nt: TGCGCCAGCAGCTTGCTAGCGGGAGTGGGGAATGAGCAGTTCTTC
CDR3aa: CASSLLAGVGNEQFF
j_gene: TRBJ2-1
v_gene: TRBV5-1
abundance: .
d_gene: TRBD2

CDR3nt: TGCAGCGTTGAAGAGGGCCTGGGGGACTACCAAGAGACCCAGTACTTC
CDR3aa: CSVEEGLGDYQETQYF
j_gene: TRBJ2-5
v_gene: TRBV29-1
abundance: .
d_gene: .

CDR3nt: TGCGCCAGCAGCTTGGACACAAACCCCTACGAGCAGTACTTC
CDR3aa: CASSLDTNPYEQYF
j_gene: TRBJ2-7
v_gene: TRBV5-1
abundance: .
d_gene: .

CDR3nt: TGTGCCAGCAGTTACTCCCGAGGGCAGGAAAAACTGTTTTTT
CDR3aa: CASSYSRGQEKLFF
j_gene: TRBJ1-4
v_gene: TRBV6-5
abundance: .
d_gene: .

CDR3nt: TGTGCCAGCAGTGTGGGGGCGGAGTACACTGAAGCTTTCTTT
CDR3aa: CASSVGAEYTEAFF
j_gene: TRBJ1-1
v_gene: TRBV2
abundance: .
d_gene: .

CDR3nt: TGTTCCAGCAGCTTTTCTGAGTACGAGCAGTACTTC
CDR3aa: CSSSFSEYEQYF
j_gene: TRBJ2-7
v_gene: TRBV7-9
abundance: .
d_gene: .

CDR3nt: TGTGCCAGCAGTTTGACGGGACAGACGAGCTCCTACGAGCAGTACTTC
CDR3aa: CASSLTGQTSSYEQYF
j_gene: TRBJ2-7
v_gene: TRBV28
abundance: .
d_gene: TRBD1

CDR3nt: TGTGCCAGCACCTCAATCACAGGGGATAGCAATCAGCCCCAGCATTTT
CDR3aa: CASTSITGDSNQPQHF
j_gene: TRBJ1-5
v_gene: TRBV2
abundance: .
d_gene: TRBD1